Reported below is one T cell receptor beta chain. Its antigen specificity is not known. Base-call qualities are not available, and no considerably larger clone is one nucleotide away. These data are taken from a study of cytomegalovirus exposure and HLA in healthy donors (dated by TCRdb to 2015 to 2018). At the level of the whole study: The 550 to 750 repertoires of the first cohort and the roughly 120 validation repertoires were produced on the same platform, according to a later analysis. The study aimed to test whether cataloging public T cell receptors could reveal signatures of past pathogen exposure. Along with the roughly 710-subject first cohort, a separate validation cohort of around 120 different subjects was used. To predict cytomegalovirus infection status, the study brought together high-throughput TCR immunosequencing, statistical association of individual TCRs with disease status, and machine learning. The investigation overall reported the following: The validation cohort had no HLA typing available for a later analysis, so co-occurrence within that cohort was assessed over all 130 or so repertoires. Most TCR sequences were seen in very few donors, while some public TCRs were found in many individuals. In vitro tests confirmed that a few of the cytomegalovirus-associated TCR beta chains recognize cytomegalovirus antigens. The study listed over 150 TCR beta chains as associated with cytomegalovirus. The authors suggested that the approach could potentially be extended to other disease states and immunological phenotypes. Of the cluster scores, 94% were above 0 in a later analysis, which found that TCRs clustered in the first cohort also tended to co-occur in the 120 validation repertoires. Cytomegalovirus status was reported to be diagnosed by the classifier with high specificity and sensitivity in both the original and validation cohorts.

Separate from the roughly 650-subject first cohort, the validation cohort of about 130 subjects was the group to which the donors belonged. Receptors were amplified or captured by the immunoSEQ multiplex PCR assay. On the study's bioinformatics: A statistical classification framework was built to diagnose cytomegalovirus status from the catalog of TCR beta chain sequences. TCRdb mirrors the immuneACCESS table, restricted to in-frame sequences. Some clones are absent from its copies; in checked studies, under half trace to an unresolved V gene, and the reason for the others is unknown. From that table come the V and J calls and clone size; the DNA was used to work out D and trimming. The sample profile shows roughly 120,000 clones; 88% of them were found once. The ten largest clonotypes hold nearly 6.5% of the sample. V sheds 1 base and J sheds 8 bases, leaving 11 bases between their ends. Measured from the cysteine to the phenylalanine, the CDR3 is 13 residues long. Left in the record is the CDR3 DNA by itself, 39 bases read in frame from the first base. The germline V gene specifies KGHSH as CDR1 and LQKENI as CDR2.

Material for sequencing was PBMCs. The TCR comes from a woman aged 18-29 years in good health and CMV-seropositive. Recombination connected TRBV18 to TRBJ1-2; perhaps TRBD1 is the D gene, with 5 bases matching. The CDR3 protein: CASSPRGQGGYTF. The DNA reads TGTGCCAGCTCACCACGTGGTCAGGGAGGCTACACCTTC.